One and the same sample provided the 27 T cell receptor beta chains below, sequenced in a study of T cell repertoires in cytomegalovirus infection. TCRdb recomputed calls from the reads with MiXCR, one row per CDR3 protein. The profile shows around 280,000 distinct CDR3 sequences, roughly an eighth of them singletons. The sample taken for sequencing was PBMCs. The receptors stem from a human donor in good health (CMV status not recorded). Some clones in this sample may be carry-over from other donors' samples.

The chain has TRBV7-6 and TRBJ2-2, with a tentative D call TRBD2 (6 bases). The V gene's germline CDR1 is SGHVS and CDR2 FNYEAQ. This CDR3 region has 16 residues. V was clipped by 4 bases and J by 0 bases, with 12 bases between them. The CDR3 here is CASSSPGLTNTGELFF. CDR3 bases: TGTGCCAGCAGCTCACCGGGACTTACGAACACCGGGGAGCTGTTTTTT.

This chain links TRBV7-8 with TRBJ1-1; unclear D gene. The length of the CDR3 is 16 residues. The germline V gene encodes CDR1 SGHVS and CDR2 FQNEAQ. The V and J ends lost 0 bases and 1 base respectively, with 12 bases between them. CDR3 DNA: TGTGCCAGCAGCTTAGCCATCCCTTTGGGGAACACTGAAGCTTTCTTT. Translating it yields CASSLAIPLGNTEAFF.

The chain links TRBV5-4 to TRBJ1-3; D not resolved. Germline CDR1 SGHNT, CDR2 YYREEE (reference sequence). CDR3 length: 14 amino acids. V was clipped by 0 bases and J by 4 bases, with 8 bases between them. The CDR3: CASSLDPAGNTIYF. CDR3 in DNA: TGTGCCAGCAGCTTGGACCCCGCGGGAAACACCATATATTTT.

The sample holds a few counts of this clonotype. J is TRBJ1-1 and V is TRBV20-1, with no clear D. The CDR3 covers 14 residues. V lost 3 bases and J lost 0, with 11 bases in between. In germline, CDR1 is DFQATT, CDR2 SNEGSKA (reference sequence). The CDR3 here is CSASEHLLNTEAFF. The CDR3 coding sequence is TGCAGTGCTAGTGAACATTTACTGAACACTGAAGCTTTCTTT.

In its sample, this clonotype was seen a few times. The chain is built from TRBV6-5 and TRBJ2-3, with D possibly matching TRBD2 (7 bases). CDR1 is MNHEY, CDR2 SVGAGI, per germline. The V end was cut by 6 bases, the J end by 3 bases, with 19 bases between. CDR3 length: 16 amino acids. The CDR3 region has the DNA TGTGCCAGCAGCTTAGGGGGGGGCATGATAACAGATACGCAGTATTTT. Amino acids: CASSLGGGMITDTQYF.

This clonotype has more than one count but fewer than ten. The chain links TRBV14 to TRBJ1-1; weak D call: TRBD1 (5 bases). The V gene's germline CDR1 is SGHDN and CDR2 FVKESK. The CDR3 totals 14 residues. With 4 bases removed from V and 5 bases from J, the gap between germline ends came to 14 bases. For the CDR3, the DNA is TGTGCCAGCAGCCCATCACGGGGGGATACTGAAGCTTTCTTT. Translating gives CASSPSRGDTEAFF.

This clonotype was picked up many times. The chain uses TRBV28 and TRBJ2-3; no definite D call. The V and J ends lost 1 base and 0 bases respectively, with 8 bases between them. Germline V lookup: CDR1 MDHEN, CDR2 SYDVKM. The CDR3 has 15 amino acids. CDR3 nucleotide sequence: TGTGCCAGCAGTTTATCTGGCATAAGCACAGATACGCAGTATTTT. Translation gives CASSLSGISTDTQYF.

This clonotype has a count of ten or more. The CDR3 coding sequence is TGTGCCAGCAGCTTGGAGGGGAAGACCCAGTACTTC. Translation: CASSLEGKTQYF. The V call is TRBV5-4, the J call TRBJ2-5; weak D call: TRBD1 (5 bases). Germline V gene data show CDR1 as SGHNT and CDR2 as YYREEE (reference sequence). V was clipped by 0 bases and J by 6 bases, with 6 bases between them. CDR3 length equals 12 residues. Full variable domain (outside the CDR3, taken from reference TRBV5-4 and TRBJ2-5): ETGVTQSPTHLIKTRGQQVTLRCSSQSGHNTVSWYQQALGQGPQFIFQYYREEENGRGNFPPRFSGLQFPNYSSELNVNALELDDSALYLCASSLEGKTQYFGPGTRLLVL.

The genes are TRBV7-3 and TRBJ2-1; 14 nucleotides align to TRBD2. Germline CDR1 is SGHTA and CDR2 is FQGTGA. With 2 bases clipped from V and 9 bases from J, the junction kept 3 bases outside the gene matches. CDR3 size: 15 residues. In DNA form, the CDR3 reads TGTGCCAGCAGCTTAGGGACTAGCGGGAGTAGTGAGCAGTTCTTC. It translates to CASSLGTSGSSEQFF.

This clonotype was detected only a few times. V gene TRBV29-1 combines with J gene TRBJ1-4, with TRBD1 as a possible D gene (5 bases). The CDR3 totals 10 residues. Deletions cut 5 bases from V and 8 bases from J, with 6 bases between. CDR1 is SQVTM, CDR2 ANQGSEA, per germline. CDR3 nucleotides: TGCAGCGTTAGGACAGAAAAACTGTTTTTT. Encoded protein: CSVRTEKLFF. Full variable domain (outside the CDR3, taken from reference TRBV29-1 and TRBJ1-4): SAVISQKPSRDICQRGTSLTIQCQVDSQVTMMFWYRQQPGQSLTLIATANQGSEATYESGFVIDKFPISRPNLTFSTLTVSNMSPEDSSIYLCSVRTEKLFFGSGTQLSVL.

In DNA, the CDR3 is TGCAGCGTTGAAGATTTCTGGCGGGAGGAATCTGGCACAGATACGCAGTATTTT. Translated: CSVEDFWREESGTDTQYF. The chain links TRBV29-1 to TRBJ2-3, with 8 bases aligning to TRBD2. The CDR3 covers 18 residues. V shed 0 bases, J shed 1 base, and the junction held 12 bases outside the gene matches. Looked up from germline, CDR1 is SQVTM and CDR2 is ANQGSEA.

The chain recombines TRBV29-1 with TRBJ2-7; D is perhaps TRBD2 (5 bases). This CDR3 comprises 12 residues. With 2 bases removed from V and 3 bases from J, the gap between germline ends came to 8 bases. Germline V gene sequence: CDR1 SQVTM, CDR2 ANQGSEA. DNA of the CDR3: TGCAGCGTTGAATCCCGGGACTACGAGCAGTACTTC. It yields the protein CSVESRDYEQYF.

This rearrangement joins TRBV20-1 to TRBJ2-4; a weak D match, TRBD1 (6 bases). CDR3 length: 15 amino acids. Germline V lookup: CDR1 DFQATT, CDR2 SNEGSKA (reference sequence). V gave up 3 bases and J gave up 8 bases, with 20 bases separating them. CDR3 amino acids: CSASLSGQRRDIQYF. In nucleotides, the CDR3 is TGCAGTGCTAGTTTATCGGGACAACGGAGAGACATTCAGTACTTC.

This clonotype was observed at least ten times. The chain is built from TRBV7-2 and TRBJ2-3, with 9 bases lining up with TRBD2. Germline CDR1 and CDR2: SGHTA and FQGNSA. CDR3 length equals 17 residues. The J segment lost 0 bases and the V segment lost 5 bases, leaving 9 bases of the junction unmatched. The CDR3 DNA follows: TGTGCCAGCAGCCTCATAGCGGGGGCCGGGAGCACAGATACGCAGTATTTT. This gives the protein CASSLIAGAGSTDTQYF.

This clonotype showed up many times. The chain uses TRBV12-3 or TRBV12-4 and TRBJ1-5, with D maybe TRBD1 (6 bases). This CDR3 has 15 amino acids. V was pared by 4 bases and J by 2 bases, with 12 bases between. The CDR3 sequence is CASSSGTSGNQPQHF. CDR3 coding DNA: TGTGCCAGCAGTTCCGGGACATCGGGCAATCAGCCCCAGCATTTT.

This clonotype was recorded at least ten times. The chain carries TRBV11-2 and TRBJ2-5, with D possibly matching TRBD2 (6 bases). Germline CDR1 reads SGHAT; CDR2 reads FQNNGV. The V and J ends lost 6 bases and 3 bases respectively, with 11 bases between them. This CDR3 comprises 13 residues. CDR3 coding DNA: TGTGCCAGCAGTTCGGGACTTAAAGAGACCCAGTACTTC. Translation: CASSSGLKETQYF. Full variable domain (missing parts from reference TRBV11-2 and TRBJ2-5): EAGVAQSPRYKIIEKRQSVAFWCNPISGHATLYWYQQILGQGPKLLIQFQNNGVVDDSQLPKDRFSAERLKGVDSTLKIQPAKLEDSAVYLCASSSGLKETQYFGPGTRLLVL.

Worth noting for this clonotype: A read error may be the cause here, since a much bigger clone is one base away. The V and J genes are TRBV6-2 or TRBV6-3 and TRBJ2-2; D gene unclear. Germline V gives CDR1 MNHEY, CDR2 SVGEGT. The CDR3 is 14 amino acids. The CDR3 loop is CASSYSTNSGELFF. For the CDR3, the DNA is TGTGCCAGCAGTTACTCGACGAACAGCGGGGAGCTGTTTTTT.

CDR3: CASSIDGRNTEAFF. CDR3 nucleotide sequence: TGTGCCAGCAGTATAGATGGAAGGAACACTGAAGCTTTCTTT. The rearrangement uses TRBV6-6 and TRBJ1-1, with D uncertain. CDR1 is MNHNY, CDR2 SVGAGI, per germline (reference sequence). There are 14 residues in the CDR3. The V and J ends lost 5 bases and 1 base respectively, with 11 bases between them.

This clonotype was seen only a few times. CDR3 loop: CSASASGFGTDTQYF. In DNA, the CDR3 is TGCAGTGCTAGTGCTAGCGGCTTCGGCACAGATACGCAGTATTTT. The chain joins TRBV20-1 to TRBJ2-3, with 7 positions matching TRBD2. Per the germline V gene, CDR1 is DFQATT and CDR2 is SNEGSKA (reference sequence). After removal of 3 bases from V and 1 base from J, the junction contained 7 bases not matched to a gene. The CDR3 is 15 residues long.

V gene TRBV6-2 or TRBV6-3 combines with J gene TRBJ2-4; TRBD1 aligns across 8 bases. The CDR3 has 17 residues. The germline gives CDR1 MNHEY, CDR2 SVGEGT. Germline trimming cut 1 base from V and 0 bases from J; bases unmatched to any gene: 5. The CDR3 DNA follows: TGTGCCAGCAGTTACTACGGACAGGGTATAGCCAAAAACATTCAGTACTTC. The encoded protein is CASSYYGQGIAKNIQYF.

This clonotype came up many times. The chain couples TRBV4-1 to TRBJ2-7; 10 bases match TRBD2. V gave up 1 base and J gave up 2 bases; unmatched junction bases: 2. Germline CDR1 reads MGHRA; CDR2 reads YSYEKL. This CDR3 spans 15 amino acids. The CDR3 loop reads CASSQGTSGTYEQYF. CDR3 nucleotide sequence: TGCGCCAGCAGCCAAGGGACTAGCGGTACCTACGAGCAGTACTTC.

In this sample, this clonotype turned up a few times. V and J are TRBV28 and TRBJ1-2; 9 bases are a match to TRBD1. The V gene's germline CDR1 is MDHEN and CDR2 SYDVKM. The CDR3 is made up of 14 amino acids. Trimming took 4 bases from V and 9 from J; bases not matched to a gene: 9. The CDR3 region is CASSSPETGGRYTF. The CDR3 coding sequence is TGTGCCAGCAGTTCTCCGGAGACAGGGGGTCGCTACACCTTC.

V usage is TRBV20-1 and J usage is TRBJ2-1; D ambiguous. V was pared by 2 bases and J by 7 bases, with 15 bases between. Germline lookup yields CDR1 DFQATT and CDR2 SNEGSKA (reference sequence). The CDR3 runs 14 residues. The CDR3 region has the DNA TGCAGTGCTAGAAACTCACGCACTGTGAATGAGCAGTTCTTC. It translates to CSARNSRTVNEQFF.

This clonotype came up a few times. The V call is TRBV10-3, the J call TRBJ1-3; D is uncertain. V shed 6 bases and J shed 0 bases, with 12 bases lying between them. The CDR3 is 15 residues long. The germline V gene has CDR1 ENHRY and CDR2 SYGVKD. The CDR3 DNA reads as TGTGCCATCAGGCCGACGGGAAACTCTGGAAACACCATATATTTT. This gives the protein CAIRPTGNSGNTIYF.

This clonotype was seen a few times. The chain links TRBV4-3 to TRBJ2-1; 9 nucleotides agree with TRBD2. There are 16 residues in the CDR3. CDR1 and CDR2 (germline): LGHNA, YSLEER. The V gene end was trimmed by 0 bases and the J gene end by 10 bases; junction bases not matched to a gene: 10. The CDR3 nucleotides are TGCGCCAGCAGCCAAGATACGGCGGGAGGGGAGATGGAGCAGTTCTTC. As protein: CASSQDTAGGEMEQFF.

The chain links TRBV20-1 to TRBJ2-2; TRBD1 is a possible D gene (5 bases). This CDR3 spans 17 amino acids. From germline, CDR1 is DFQATT and CDR2 SNEGSKA (reference sequence). V gave up 0 bases and J gave up 5 bases, with 19 bases separating them. The CDR3 is CSARDLVAGLRTGELFF. For the CDR3, the DNA is TGCAGTGCTAGAGATCTCGTCGCAGGGTTAAGAACCGGGGAGCTGTTTTTT.

This sequence joins TRBV7-6 and TRBJ2-1; TRBD1 or TRBD2 may be the D gene (5 bases each). Trimming took off 8 bases at V and 0 bases at J, with 8 bases between the two ends. CDR3 length: 13 residues. The germline V gene encodes CDR1 SGHVS and CDR2 FNYEAQ. The CDR3 loop is CASGTNSYNEQFF. The CDR3 nucleotides are TGTGCCAGCGGGACCAACTCCTACAATGAGCAGTTCTTC.